Shown below are 6 T cell receptor beta chains from a single sample sequenced in a study of control samples from healthy donors and cancer patients. Generated by immunoSEQ multiplex PCR, the TCRdb table keeps only in-frame clones and is missing some. The data show approximately 50,000 clones, approximately 86% seen once. Sequenced input: PBMCs. The receptors here all came from a man in his sixties with head and neck cancer.

This chain uses TRBV9 with TRBJ2-6; D unclear. The CDR3 covers 14 residues. CDR1 is SGDLS, CDR2 YYNGEE, per germline. Trimming took 0 bases from V and 3 from J, leaving 4 bases between them. CDR3: CASSVGYGANVLTF. The CDR3 bases are TGTGCCAGCAGCGTAGGGTATGGGGCCAACGTCCTGACTTTC.

The chain carries TRBV7-9 and TRBJ1-5; the match to TRBD1 covers 12 bases. Trimming removed 3 bases from V and 1 base from J; junction bases left unmatched: 4. The CDR3 is 17 residues long. The germline CDR1 and CDR2 sequences are SEHNR and FQNEAQ (reference sequence). Here the CDR3 DNA reads TGTGCCAGCAGCTTCGGGACAGGGGGCGTAAGCAATCAGCCCCAGCATTTT. Translation: CASSFGTGGVSNQPQHF.

The rearrangement links TRBV27 to TRBJ1-2; D is perhaps TRBD1 (5 bases). The V end lost 5 bases, the J end lost 14 bases, and 24 bases lay between the germline ends. Germline values: CDR1 MNHEY, CDR2 SMNVEV (reference sequence). CDR3 length equals 14 residues. CDR3 residues: CASSTRAGSPSETF. The CDR3 coding sequence is TGTGCCAGCAGTACTAGGGCAGGGTCGCCATCGGAAACCTTC.

The V call is TRBV11-3, the J call TRBJ1-1; a weak D match, TRBD1 (6 bases). CDR1 SGHNT and CDR2 YENEEA come from the germline V gene. Trimming shortened V by 2 bases and J by 4 bases, and 8 bases separated the two germline ends. The CDR3 loop spans 13 amino acids. CDR3 DNA sequence: TGTGCCAGCAGCTTAAACAGGGCCACTGAAGCTTTCTTT. It codes for CASSLNRATEAFF.

This chain links TRBV4-3 with TRBJ1-2; TRBD1 aligns across 10 bases. This CDR3 comprises 15 residues. Germline CDR1 and CDR2: LGHNA and YSLEER. Trimming removed 1 base from V and 1 base from J; junction bases left unmatched: 0. CDR3 DNA sequence: TGCGCCAGCAGCCAAGGGACAGGGGGTAACTATGGCTACACCTTC. It yields the protein CASSQGTGGNYGYTF.

The V gene is TRBV4-2, the J gene TRBJ2-7; D unresolved. Germline CDR1 reads LGHNA; CDR2 reads YNFKEQ. V lost 0 bases, J lost 3 bases, and 9 bases lay in between. The CDR3 spans 14 residues. The CDR3 region is CASSQDADNYEQYF. CDR3 nucleotides: TGTGCCAGCAGCCAAGATGCAGATAACTACGAGCAGTACTTC.